The entry below describes one TCR beta chain. This sample was taken from a study of control samples from healthy donors and cancer patients. The protocol was immunoSEQ multiplex PCR, while the TCRdb copy is restricted to in-frame clones and leaves out a portion. Of 150,000 to 200,000 clones in the sample, roughly 91% are singletons; the top ten hold over 1.2%. The CDR3 extends over 15 amino acids. CDR1 and CDR2 (germline): KGHSH, LQKENI. J gave up 2 bases and V 3 bases, and 7 bases lay outside the gene matches. This sequence was found in a woman younger than 45 in good health. The sequenced sample consisted of blood. The chain combines TRBV18 with TRBJ2-7; 7 bases are a match to TRBD2. The CDR3 spells CASSPSTSRPYEQYF. For the CDR3, the DNA is TGTGCCAGCTCACCTTCGACTAGCCGCCCCTACGAGCAGTACTTC.